This T cell receptor (beta chain) was documented in a study of T-cell reconstitution after alpha-beta-depleted transplantation in children. This clonotype was observed many times. Its antigen is not known. Per germline, CDR1 MGHRA and CDR2 YSYEKL. The CDR3 consists of 16 residues. The V end lost 0 bases, the J end lost 2 bases, and 13 bases lay between the germline ends. Overall study results and limits: One year post-transplant, T-cell counts and diversity were largely derived from T cells produced anew. The study reportedly traced alpha-beta T cells about two months after transplant to several hundred expanded graft clones.

TCRbeta library construction was performed incorporating unique molecular identifiers. TCRdb processed the PCR reads anew with MiXCR; each CDR3 protein has one entry. In the table there are approximately 980,000 distinct CDR3 sequences, roughly 29% of which are singletons. The receptor comes from a boy younger than two who had a stem cell transplant for SCID, so the T cells may come from the graft donor. The sample in question was PBMCs, mostly from graft donor cells, obtained 360 days after TCRalphabeta/CD19-depleted stem cell transplant. The chain employs TRBV4-1 and TRBJ2-5; maybe TRBD2 (5 bases). DNA of the CDR3: TGCGCCAGCAGCCAAGATAAGACTTCGGGGCAAGAGACCCAGTACTTC. Protein product: CASSQDKTSGQETQYF.